A single sample gave rise to the 8 T cell receptor beta chains below, sequenced in a study of blood T cell repertoires in COVID-19. The assay was immunoSEQ multiplex PCR, and TCRdb's table has in-frame clones only and misses some. This sample has 30,000 or so clones, with roughly 86% found just once. The sample was peripheral blood. The receptor set was obtained from a man aged 80 or over with active or convalescent COVID-19.

V is TRBV19 and J is TRBJ1-1, with D tentatively TRBD1 (6 bases). Per germline, CDR1 LNHDA and CDR2 SQIVND (reference sequence). The V and J ends lost 8 bases and 7 bases respectively, with 20 bases between them. The CDR3 extends over 14 amino acids. The CDR3 coding sequence is TGTGCCAGTGCTGGCCCGACAGGTCCGTTTGAAGCTTTCTTT. It encodes CASAGPTGPFEAFF.

The CDR3 sequence: CSASGGQGDEKLFF. CDR3 nucleotides: TGCAGTGCTAGTGGGGGACAGGGGGATGAAAAACTGTTTTTT. The chain links TRBV20-1 to TRBJ1-4; 11 bases fit TRBD1. V was clipped by 3 bases and J by 6 bases; unmatched bases: 3. The germline V gene encodes CDR1 DFQATT and CDR2 SNEGSKA (reference sequence). The CDR3 covers 14 residues.

In this sample, this clone turned up once. The germline gene is not matched at one end of the junction; a read error may be the cause. J is TRBJ2-7 and V is TRBV6-1; tentative D call: TRBD2 (5 bases). This CDR3 contains 12 residues. Germline-derived CDR1 and CDR2 are MNHNS and SASEGT. Here the CDR3 DNA reads TGTGCCAGCAGTGAAGCACGGACTCCCTGGGACTTC. Translating gives CASSEARTPWDF.

This rearrangement joins TRBV19 to TRBJ2-1; TRBD2 might be the D (5 bases). Looked up from germline, CDR1 is LNHDA and CDR2 is SQIVND (reference sequence). The CDR3 is 16 amino acids. Trimming pared 3 bases from V and 4 bases from J, leaving 16 bases between. The CDR3 sequence: CASSMATGGLYNEQFF. In DNA form, the CDR3 reads TGTGCCAGTAGTATGGCGACTGGCGGGTTATACAATGAGCAGTTCTTC.

This chain links TRBV5-1 with TRBJ2-1; D is perhaps TRBD1 (5 bases). In germline, CDR1 is SGHRS, CDR2 YFSETQ. Between the trimmed V and J ends, which lost 5 bases and 0 bases, there was a span of 12 bases. The CDR3 covers 15 residues. Here the CDR3 DNA reads TGCGCCAGCAGTGAAGGGGTAAACTCCTACAATGAGCAGTTCTTC. This sequence encodes CASSEGVNSYNEQFF.

The chain uses TRBV11-2 and TRBJ2-1; D possibly corresponds to TRBD2 (5 bases). The CDR3 extends over 12 amino acids. V was cut by 4 bases and J by 4 bases, with 5 bases left in between. From germline, CDR1 is SGHAT and CDR2 FQNNGV. The CDR3 region is CASSSGYNEQFF. In nucleotides, the CDR3 is TGTGCCAGCAGCTCGGGATACAATGAGCAGTTCTTC.

This chain connects TRBV7-2 to TRBJ2-5; 7 nucleotides line up with TRBD1. Germline-derived CDR1 and CDR2 are SGHTA and FQGNSA. The CDR3 is made up of 14 amino acids. With V trimmed by 6 bases and J by 5 bases, 9 bases remained unmatched. CDR3 DNA sequence: TGTGCCAGCAGGGCCGGAATACAGGGGGAGACCCAGTACTTC. It is translated as CASRAGIQGETQYF.

The chain has TRBV6-5 and TRBJ2-6, with D possibly matching TRBD2 (6 bases). V lost 6 bases to trimming and J lost 5 bases, with 14 bases between them. This CDR3 spans 15 amino acids. Germline V gene lookup returns CDR1 MNHEY and CDR2 SVGAGI. CDR3: CASSQEGGRANVLTF. DNA for the CDR3: TGTGCCAGCAGCCAGGAGGGCGGTAGGGCCAACGTCCTGACTTTC.